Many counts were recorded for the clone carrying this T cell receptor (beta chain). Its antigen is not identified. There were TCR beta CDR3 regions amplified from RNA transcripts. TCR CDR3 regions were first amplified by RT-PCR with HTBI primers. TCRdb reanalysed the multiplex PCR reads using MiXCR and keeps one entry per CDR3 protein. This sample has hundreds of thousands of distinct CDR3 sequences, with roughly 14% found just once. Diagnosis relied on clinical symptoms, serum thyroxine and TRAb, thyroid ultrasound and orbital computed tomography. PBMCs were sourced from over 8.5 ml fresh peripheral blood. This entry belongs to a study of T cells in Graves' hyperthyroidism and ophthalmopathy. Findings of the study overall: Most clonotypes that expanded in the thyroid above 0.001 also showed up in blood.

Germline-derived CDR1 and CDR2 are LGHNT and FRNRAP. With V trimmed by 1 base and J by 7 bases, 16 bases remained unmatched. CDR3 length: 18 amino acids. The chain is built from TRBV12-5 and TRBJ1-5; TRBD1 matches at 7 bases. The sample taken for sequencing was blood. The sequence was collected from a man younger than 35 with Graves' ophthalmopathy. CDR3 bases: TGTGCTAGTGGTTTGGACCCATGGTTGCAGGGGGTCGAGCAGCCCCAGCATTTT. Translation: CASGLDPWLQGVEQPQHF.